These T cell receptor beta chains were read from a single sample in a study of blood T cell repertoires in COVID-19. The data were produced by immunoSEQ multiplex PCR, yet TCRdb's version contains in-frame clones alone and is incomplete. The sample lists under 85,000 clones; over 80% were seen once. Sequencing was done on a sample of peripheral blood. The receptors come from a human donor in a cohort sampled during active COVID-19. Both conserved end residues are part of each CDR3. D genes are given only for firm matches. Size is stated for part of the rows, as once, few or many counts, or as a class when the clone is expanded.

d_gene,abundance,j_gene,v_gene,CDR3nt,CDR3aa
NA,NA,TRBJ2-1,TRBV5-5,TGTGCCAGCAGCTTTAGGGGAAATGCTTACAATGAGCAGTTCTTC,CASSFRGNAYNEQFF
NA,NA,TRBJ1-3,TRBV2,TGTGCCAGCAGTGAAACGGCGGGGCCAGGAGGAAACACCATATATTTT,CASSETAGPGGNTIYF
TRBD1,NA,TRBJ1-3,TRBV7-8,TGTGCCAGCAGCTTACGACAGGGGAACACCATATATTTT,CASSLRQGNTIYF
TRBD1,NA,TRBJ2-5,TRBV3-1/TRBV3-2,TGTGCCAGCAGCCAAAGGACAGGGGGTGGAAAGGAGACCCAGTACTTC,CASSQRTGGGKETQYF
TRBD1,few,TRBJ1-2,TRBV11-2,TGTGCCAGCAGCCTAGGACAGGGGGCTAACTATGGCTACACCTTC,CASSLGQGANYGYTF
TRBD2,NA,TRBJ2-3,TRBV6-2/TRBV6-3,TGTGCCAGCAGTTTGTGGTCTAGCGGGGGACTGGGCACAGATACGCAGTATTTT,CASSLWSSGGLGTDTQYF
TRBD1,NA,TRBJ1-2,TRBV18,TGTGCCAGCTCACCACCGGCAGGGGGTGAATATGGCTACACCTTC,CASSPPAGGEYGYTF
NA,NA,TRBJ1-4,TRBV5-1,TGCGCCAGCAGCCGGTTTTCGAATGAAAAACTGTTTTTT,CASSRFSNEKLFF
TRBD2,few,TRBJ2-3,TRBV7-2,TGTGCCAGCAGCTTAGAGGTTAGGGTAGCGGGGGGCACAGATACGCAGTATTTT,CASSLEVRVAGGTDTQYF
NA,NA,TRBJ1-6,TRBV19,TGTGCCAGTACCAACAGGCAGGTTAATTCACCCCTCCACTTT,CASTNRQVNSPLHF
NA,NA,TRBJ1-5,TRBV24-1,TGTGCCACCAGTCTCGGGGGAGGACGTGGCAATCAGCCCCAGCATTTT,CATSLGGGRGNQPQHF
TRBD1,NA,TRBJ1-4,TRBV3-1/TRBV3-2,TGTGCCAGCAGCCACGCGGACAGGGATAATGAAAAACTGTTTTTT,CASSHADRDNEKLFF
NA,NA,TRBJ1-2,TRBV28,TGTGCCAGCAGTTTAGGGTACGCGGGCAGATCGGGGGATGGCTACACCTTC,CASSLGYAGRSGDGYTF
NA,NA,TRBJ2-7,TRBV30,TGTGCCTGGAGTGCTGACAGTACGCAGCAGTACTTC,CAWSADSTQQYF
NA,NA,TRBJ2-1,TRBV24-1,TGTGCCACCAGTGATGGGGGGAGGCAGTTCTTC,CATSDGGRQFF
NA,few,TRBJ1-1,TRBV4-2,TGTGCCAGCAGCCTACAGCTGTCGAACACTGAAGCTTTCTTT,CASSLQLSNTEAFF
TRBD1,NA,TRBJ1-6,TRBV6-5,TGTGCCAGCAGTTATACAGGGGACAATTCACCCCTCCACTTT,CASSYTGDNSPLHF
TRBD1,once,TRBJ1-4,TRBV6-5,TGTGCCAGCAGTTATTCCGGGACAGGGAGCGAAAAACTGTTTTTT,CASSYSGTGSEKLFF
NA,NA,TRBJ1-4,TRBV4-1,TGCGCCAGCAGCCAAGTAGGGGGGGCTTGGGAAAAACTGTTTTTT,CASSQVGGAWEKLFF
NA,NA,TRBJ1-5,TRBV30,TGTGCCTGGAATGCGGGCGACCGTAGCAATCAGCCCCAGCATTTT,CAWNAGDRSNQPQHF
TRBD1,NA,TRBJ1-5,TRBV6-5,TGTGCCAGCAGTTATATACAGGGGGCCTCGGAGCCCCAGCATTTT,CASSYIQGASEPQHF
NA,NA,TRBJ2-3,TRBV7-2,TGTGCCAGCAGCTCCAAAAATACGCAGTATTTT,CASSSKNTQYF
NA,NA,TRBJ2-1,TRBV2,TGTGCCAGCAGTGGATTACACAGAGGGGGTTCTTTAAGCACGATCTTC,CASSGLHRGGSLSTIF
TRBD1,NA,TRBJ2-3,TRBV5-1,TGCGCCAGCAGCCACCTGGGACAGACCTTCACAGATACGCAGTATTTT,CASSHLGQTFTDTQYF
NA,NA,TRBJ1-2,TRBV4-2,TGTGCCAGCAGCCAAGAGGGCCCCCTTAGACAGGCACAGTATGGCTACACCTTC,CASSQEGPLRQAQYGYTF
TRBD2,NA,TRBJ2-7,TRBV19,TGTGCCAGTAGTATAGTTCCTAGCGGGGCATACGAGCAGTACTTC,CASSIVPSGAYEQYF
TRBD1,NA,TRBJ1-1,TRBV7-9,TGTGCCAGCAGCTCACCGGGACAGGGCAGGAACACTGAAGCTTTCTTT,CASSSPGQGRNTEAFF
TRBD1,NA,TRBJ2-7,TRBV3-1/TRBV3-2,TGTGCCAGCAGCCTCGCGGGACAGGGGCGCTACGAGCAGTACTTC,CASSLAGQGRYEQYF
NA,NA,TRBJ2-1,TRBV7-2,TGTGCCAGCACCCCCGGGGGAGAGTACAATGAGCAGTTCTTC,CASTPGGEYNEQFF
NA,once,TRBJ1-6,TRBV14,TGTGCCAGCAGCTCGGGGGGCGTTAGCTCCTATAATTCACCCCTCCACTTT,CASSSGGVSSYNSPLHF
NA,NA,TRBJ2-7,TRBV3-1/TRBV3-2,TGTGCCAGCAGCCAAGATCTAACAGGTATCTACGAGCAGTACTTC,CASSQDLTGIYEQYF
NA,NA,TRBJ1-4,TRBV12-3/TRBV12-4,TGTGCCAGCAGTAAACAGGGCAGGGAAAAACTGTTTTTT,CASSKQGREKLFF
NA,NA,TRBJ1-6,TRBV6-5,TGTGCCAGCAGTCCGCAGGATTCCTATAATTCACCCCTCCACTTT,CASSPQDSYNSPLHF
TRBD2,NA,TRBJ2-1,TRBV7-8,TGTGCCAGCAGCGTGGGACTAGCTCAGGGACGGCAGTTCTTC,CASSVGLAQGRQFF
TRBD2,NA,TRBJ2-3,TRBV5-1,TGCGCCAGCAGCTTGCCTAGCGGGGGGTCTACAGATACGCAGTATTTT,CASSLPSGGSTDTQYF
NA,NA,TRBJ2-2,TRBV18,TGTGCCAGCTCACCATGGGCGACCCACACCGGGGAGCTGTTTTTT,CASSPWATHTGELFF
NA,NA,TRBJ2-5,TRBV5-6,TGTGCCAGCAGCTTGCTGGGCCAGGGCCAAGAGACCCAGTACTTC,CASSLLGQGQETQYF
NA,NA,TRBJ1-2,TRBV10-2,TGCGCCAGCACCCTCAACGACAGGTCTAACTATGGCTACACCTTC,CASTLNDRSNYGYTF
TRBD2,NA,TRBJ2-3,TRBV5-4,TGTGCCAGCAGCTTGCGGCTAGCGGGCGGCCCAGATACGCAGTATTTT,CASSLRLAGGPDTQYF
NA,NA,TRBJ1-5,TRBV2,TGTGCCAGCAGCGAAACATATCAGCCCCAGCATTTT,CASSETYQPQHF
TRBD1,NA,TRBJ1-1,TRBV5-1,TGCGCCAGCAGCCAACGGGACAGGGGGCTTGGCACTGAAGCTTTCTTT,CASSQRDRGLGTEAFF
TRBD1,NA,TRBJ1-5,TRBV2,TGTGCCAGCAGGGGACAGTTTAGCAATCAGCCCCAGCATTTT,CASRGQFSNQPQHF
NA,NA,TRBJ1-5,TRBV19,TGTGCCAGTTCCTCCCGGGGGAATAGCAATCAGCCCCAGCATTTT,CASSSRGNSNQPQHF
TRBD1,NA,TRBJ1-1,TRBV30,TGTGCCTGGGCCCTGGGACAGGGGGAAGCTTTCTTT,CAWALGQGEAFF
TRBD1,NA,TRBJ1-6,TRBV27,TGTGCCAGCAGTTCAGTCAGGGGGCATGATTCACCCCTCCACTTT,CASSSVRGHDSPLHF
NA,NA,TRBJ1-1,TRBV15,TGTGCCACCAGCAGAGACAGGGCGAACACTGAAGCTTTCTTT,CATSRDRANTEAFF
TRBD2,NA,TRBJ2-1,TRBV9,TGTGCCAGCAGCCGGACTAGCCCTCGCGATGAGCAGTTCTTC,CASSRTSPRDEQFF
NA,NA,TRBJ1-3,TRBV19,TGTGCCAGTAGTAAGCGTAAGACCGGGACTTGGGGAAACACCATATATTTT,CASSKRKTGTWGNTIYF
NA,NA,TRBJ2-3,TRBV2,TGTGCCAGCAGTGAGGCGCGGGTTTACACAGATACGCAGTATTTT,CASSEARVYTDTQYF
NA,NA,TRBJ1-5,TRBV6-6,TGTGCCAGCAGCAACGTAGACTGGGGCAATCAGCCCCAGCATTTT,CASSNVDWGNQPQHF
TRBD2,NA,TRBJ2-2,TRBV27,TGTGCCAGCAGCGGGGGGGCCACCGGGGAGCTGTTTTTT,CASSGGATGELFF
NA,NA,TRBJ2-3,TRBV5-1,TGCGCCAGCCGCTCTAGGGGACTCGACACAGATACGCAGTATTTT,CASRSRGLDTDTQYF
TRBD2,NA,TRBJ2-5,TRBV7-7,TGTGCTAGCAGCTTAGCACCGACTAGCAGGGAGACCCAGTACTTC,CASSLAPTSRETQYF
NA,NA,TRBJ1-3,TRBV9,TGTGCCAGCAGCTCCCCGGGCTCTGGAAACACCATATATTTT,CASSSPGSGNTIYF